This T cell receptor (beta chain) was sequenced in a study of blood T cells in healthy people across ages. Sample-barcoded 5' priming and a J-beta primer mix drove a second PCR of roughly 7 to 11 cycles. TCRdb used MiXCR to reprocess the 5' RACE reads, holding one entry per CDR3 protein. The table has under 1 million distinct CDR3 sequences, approximately 48% seen once. This clonotype was found a few times. The CDR3 contains 13 residues. V was trimmed by 6 bases and J by 3 bases, leaving 9 bases between them. The specimen was blood. The chain employs TRBV12-3 or TRBV12-4 and TRBJ2-1; D perhaps matches TRBD2 (5 bases). This receptor was identified in a man aged 60 to 69 in good health. The chain's CDR3 is CASRPGSYNEQFF. The DNA of the CDR3 is TGTGCCAGCAGGCCTGGGAGCTACAATGAGCAGTTCTTC.